This TCR beta chain was found in a study of blood T cell repertoires in COVID-19. Study processing details: Scientists estimated how many nucleated cells there were by amplifying reference gene primers. TCRdb keeps only in-frame clones here, not all; method: immunoSEQ multiplex PCR. V and J calls and clone size follow that table, whereas D and trimming were derived from the DNA. Of tens of thousands of clones in the sample, roughly 76% were seen once. V was clipped by 1 base and J by 6 bases; unmatched bases: 3. CDR1 is LGHDT, CDR2 YNNKEL, per germline (reference sequence). The CDR3 consists of 15 residues.

Sample: peripheral blood. The receptor was derived from a woman older than 75 with active or convalescent COVID-19. The V and J genes are TRBV3-1 (or the pseudogene TRBV3-2) and TRBJ1-2, with 12 bases identical to TRBD1. CDR3 region: CASSQGDRGRNGYTF. CDR3 sequence (DNA): TGTGCCAGCAGCCAAGGGGACAGGGGGCGAAATGGCTACACCTTC.